The rows below give T cell receptor beta chains drawn from one sample of a study of blood T cell repertoires in COVID-19. The assay was immunoSEQ multiplex PCR, and TCRdb's table has in-frame clones only and misses some. The sample has 60,000 to 85,000 clones, 75% to 80% seen once. Sequencing was done on a sample of peripheral blood. These receptors originate from a human donor in a cohort sampled during active COVID-19. Both conserved end residues are part of each CDR3. A D gene is named only where the DNA matches it firmly. Part of the rows lack a size; the others show once, few, many or a class for expanded clones.

D: TRBD2
J: TRBJ2-4
size: NA
V: TRBV19
DNA: TGTGCCAGTAGTCCAGAGCCTCCCCTAACTAGCGGGGCCTCTCTCGCCAAAAACATTCAGTACTTC
CDR3: CASSPEPPLTSGASLAKNIQYF

D: TRBD1
J: TRBJ1-4
size: NA
V: TRBV6-5
DNA: TGTGCCAGCAGGGACAGGGGGACTAATGAAAAACTGTTTTTT
CDR3: CASRDRGTNEKLFF

D: NA
J: TRBJ1-3
size: NA
V: TRBV30
DNA: TGTGCCTGGAGTAGCCGGGGGAATGGAAGAAACACCATATATTTT
CDR3: CAWSSRGNGRNTIYF

D: TRBD2
J: TRBJ2-7
size: NA
V: TRBV19
DNA: TGTGCCAGTGGGCGGGTAGCGGGGTCCTACGAGCAGTACTTC
CDR3: CASGRVAGSYEQYF

D: NA
J: TRBJ1-1
size: NA
V: TRBV27
DNA: TGTGCCAGCACCACGACAGAGAGGAACACTGAAGCTTTCTTT
CDR3: CASTTTERNTEAFF

D: TRBD2
J: TRBJ2-7
size: NA
V: TRBV11-2
DNA: TGTGCCAGCAGCACTGGAGACGGGAGGGAGCAGTACTTC
CDR3: CASSTGDGREQYF

D: NA
J: TRBJ1-5
size: NA
V: TRBV10-1
DNA: TGCGCCAGCAGTGAGTCCGGGAGACAGCAGCCCCAGCATTTT
CDR3: CASSESGRQQPQHF

D: NA
J: TRBJ2-3
size: few
V: TRBV19
DNA: TGTGCCAGTAGCGGGGGGCAAGATACGCAGTATTTT
CDR3: CASSGGQDTQYF

D: TRBD2
J: TRBJ2-7
size: NA
V: TRBV3-1/TRBV3-2
DNA: TGTGCCAGCAGCTCCCCTAGCGGGGCTACCTACGAGCAGTACTTC
CDR3: CASSSPSGATYEQYF

D: NA
J: TRBJ2-4
size: NA
V: TRBV29-1
DNA: TGCAGCGTTGAAGTACCCGGGGGGCCAGCCAAAAACATTCAGTACTTC
CDR3: CSVEVPGGPAKNIQYF

D: TRBD2
J: TRBJ2-7
size: NA
V: TRBV7-2
DNA: TGTGCCAGCAGCCCATCTAGCGGGAGTTACGAGCAGTACTTC
CDR3: CASSPSSGSYEQYF

D: TRBD1
J: TRBJ1-4
size: NA
V: TRBV27
DNA: TGTGCCAGCAGTCCAAGACAGGGAATATCCGAAAAACTGTTTTTT
CDR3: CASSPRQGISEKLFF

D: NA
J: TRBJ2-6
size: NA
V: TRBV6-1
DNA: TGTGCCAGCAGTGAATTGAAGCAGGGGAGCTCTGGGGCCAACGTCCTGACTTTC
CDR3: CASSELKQGSSGANVLTF

D: NA
J: TRBJ2-7
size: NA
V: TRBV5-8
DNA: TGTGCCAGCAGCTTGACAGCCTACGAGCAGTACTTC
CDR3: CASSLTAYEQYF

D: NA
J: TRBJ1-2
size: NA
V: TRBV6-4
DNA: TGTGCCAGCAGTGACTCGGGCAGAGCCTATGGCTACACCTTC
CDR3: CASSDSGRAYGYTF

D: TRBD1
J: TRBJ1-2
size: NA
V: TRBV2
DNA: TGTGCCAGCAGTAGACCAGGGGGCAGAAACTATGGCTACACCTTC
CDR3: CASSRPGGRNYGYTF

D: NA
J: TRBJ1-2
size: NA
V: TRBV7-2
DNA: TGTGCCAGCAGCTTCAGTACGGGGTCGTATGGCTACACCTTC
CDR3: CASSFSTGSYGYTF

D: TRBD1
J: TRBJ2-1
size: NA
V: TRBV5-1
DNA: TGCGCCAGCAGCCGAGGACAGGGGCGGGGGTATGAGCAGTTCTTC
CDR3: CASSRGQGRGYEQFF

D: TRBD1
J: TRBJ1-6
size: NA
V: TRBV19
DNA: TGTGCCAGTAGTATGGGGACAGGAAGGGAGCGTCCGTCACCCCTCCACTTT
CDR3: CASSMGTGRERPSPLHF

D: NA
J: TRBJ1-1
size: NA
V: TRBV9
DNA: TGTGCCAGCAGCGAGACACCGAACACTGAAGCTTTCTTT
CDR3: CASSETPNTEAFF

D: NA
J: TRBJ2-7
size: once
V: TRBV30
DNA: TGTGCCTGGAGTGTACTGGGGGGAGGAGGGGCCTACGAGCAGTACTTC
CDR3: CAWSVLGGGGAYEQYF

D: TRBD1
J: TRBJ2-1
size: few
V: TRBV6-5
DNA: TGTGCCAGCAGTTACTCTGGTAGGGGGCCTTACAATGAGCAGTTCTTC
CDR3: CASSYSGRGPYNEQFF

D: NA
J: TRBJ1-1
size: NA
V: TRBV5-6
DNA: TGTGCCAGCACCCTCGACTTCGGGAACACTGAAGCTTTCTTT
CDR3: CASTLDFGNTEAFF

D: NA
J: TRBJ2-1
size: NA
V: TRBV2
DNA: TGTGCCAGCAGCTCTCAGGGCATCGCCTACAATGAGCAGTTCTTC
CDR3: CASSSQGIAYNEQFF